This T cell receptor (beta chain) stems from a study of cytomegalovirus exposure and HLA in healthy donors. Overall study findings and caveats: Accurate prediction of HLA-A and HLA-B alleles (for most subjects) was reportedly achieved from TCR beta sequences. A few chains linked to CMV were shown in vitro to be specific for CMV antigens.

Donors in the study were healthy people who gave bone marrow. Unrecorded immune exposure was likely among donors, who were nominally healthy when sampled. This clone appeared once. Its cognate antigen is unknown. The junction and the germline gene differ at one end; a read error may be behind it. The CDR3 length is 16 residues. Per germline, CDR1 SEHNR and CDR2 FQNEAQ (reference sequence). PCR employed 60 Vbeta and 13 Jbeta primers. Sequenced by immunoSEQ multiplex PCR; TCRdb stores in-frame clones only, minus some. This sample carries 150,000 to 200,000 clones, about 80% of them seen once, and the ten largest clones take 1%.

Sequencing used PBMCs. This chain connects TRBV7-9 to TRBJ1-6; 9 positions agree with TRBD1. The origin of this receptor is a woman between 45 and 60 years old in good health and CMV-seropositive. The CDR3 DNA sequence: TGTTCCAGCAGCCCCCGACAGGGGGGTAATCATTCACCCCTCCACTTT. Its protein is CSSSPRQGGNHSPLHF.